The next 26 T cell receptor beta chains were all read from a single sample in a study of molecular identifiers for immune sequencing clone quantification. TCRdb re-called the PCR reads through MiXCR, storing one row per CDR3 protein. The sample includes 80,000 to 95,000 distinct CDR3 sequences, under 20% of them seen just once. The sample consisted of naive CD8+ T cells from blood, with Jurkat cell RNA spiked in. The subset denotes: FACS-sorted CD8+CD4-CCR7+CD45RA+ naive T cells. These TCRs come from a human donor in good health. Some libraries in this study had Jurkat cell RNA spiked in.

Many counts were recorded for this clonotype. The CDR3 reads CASSSGTISTDTQYF. CDR3 DNA: TGTGCCAGCAGCTCCGGGACAATCAGCACAGATACGCAGTATTTT. The chain has TRBV6-2 or TRBV6-3 and TRBJ2-3; D is perhaps TRBD1 (6 bases). This CDR3 has 15 amino acids. Germline lookup yields CDR1 MNHEY and CDR2 SVGEGT. The V and J ends lost 6 bases and 0 bases respectively, with 13 bases between them.

This clonotype was counted once. The chain is built from TRBV18 and TRBJ2-3, with 7 nucleotides matching TRBD2. Germline assignment: CDR1 KGHSH and CDR2 LQKENI. The CDR3 has 17 residues. V shed 5 bases, J shed 1 base, and the junction held 12 bases outside the gene matches. CDR3 loop: CASSSGRYLAGTDTQYF. CDR3 DNA: TGTGCCAGCTCATCGGGCAGATACCTAGCGGGCACAGATACGCAGTATTTT.

This clonotype was detected many times. This rearrangement joins TRBV4-1 to TRBJ1-2; D is uncertain. Germline V gives CDR1 MGHRA, CDR2 YSYEKL. The ends were cut back, 1 base at V and 4 bases at J, with 4 bases in the middle. There are 12 residues in the CDR3. The CDR3 DNA follows: TGCGCCAGCAGCCAAGTATCCTATGGCTACACCTTC. Its translation: CASSQVSYGYTF.

Ten or more counts support this clonotype. V is TRBV7-9 and J is TRBJ2-2; no firm D call. V lost 2 bases and J lost 5, with 15 bases in between. From germline, CDR1 is SEHNR and CDR2 FQNEAQ (reference sequence). The CDR3 is 16 amino acids. CDR3 sequence (DNA): TGTGCCAGCAGCTTAAGTGTATCCGAATGGACCGGGGAGCTGTTTTTT. Protein product: CASSLSVSEWTGELFF.

This clonotype was recorded at least ten times. V usage is TRBV7-9 and J usage is TRBJ1-4, with D unresolved. The CDR3 loop spans 15 amino acids. The V gene lost 6 bases and the J gene lost 0 bases, with 11 bases spanning the gap. Germline V gives CDR1 SEHNR, CDR2 FQNEAQ (reference sequence). The CDR3 sequence is CASSPPLATNEKLFF. The CDR3 region has the DNA TGTGCCAGCAGTCCCCCACTTGCAACTAATGAAAAACTGTTTTTT.

A word on this clonotype: Being one base from a much bigger clone, this may be a read error. It is likely a read error, because the conserved phenylalanine at the end of the CDR3 is missing. This chain uses TRBV19 with TRBJ2-5, with no clear D. The V and J ends lost 2 bases and 5 bases respectively, with 18 bases between them. The CDR3 is 16 amino acids. Germline CDR1 reads LNHDA; CDR2 reads SQIVND (reference sequence). The CDR3 protein is CASSISGLLGYETQYL. CDR3 bases: TGTGCCAGTAGTATATCAGGTCTCCTAGGATATGAGACCCAGTACCTC.

This clonotype was picked up many times. V and J are TRBV12-3 or TRBV12-4 and TRBJ1-1; no reliable D call. V gave up 5 bases and J gave up 6 bases, with 13 bases separating them. The CDR3 extends over 13 amino acids. The CDR3 nucleotides read TGTGCCAGCAGTCCCACAAGGTATTCTGAAGCTTTCTTT. Its protein is CASSPTRYSEAFF.

Many counts were recorded for this clonotype. V and J are TRBV2 and TRBJ1-1; no clear D gene. This CDR3 is 12 amino acids long. CDR1 and CDR2 from the germline V gene are SNHLY and FYNNEI. V was shortened by 6 bases and J by 10 bases, with 15 bases between the two germline ends. CDR3 sequence (DNA): TGTGCCAGCAGAATACTCCTGTACGCAGCTTTCTTT. It codes for CASRILLYAAFF.

This chain uses TRBV7-6 with TRBJ2-1; perhaps TRBD2 as D (7 bases). Looked up from germline, CDR1 is SGHVS and CDR2 is FNYEAQ. V lost 5 bases to trimming and J lost 6 bases, with 11 bases between them. CDR3 length: 13 amino acids. CDR3 region: CASSPGGANEQFF. The CDR3 DNA reads TGTGCCAGCAGCCCTGGGGGGGCCAATGAGCAGTTCTTC.

This clonotype appeared many times. The CDR3 loop reads CASSGLGFNYGYTF. The CDR3 DNA reads TGTGCCAGCAGTGGGTTAGGATTTAACTATGGCTACACCTTC. The chain recombines TRBV2 with TRBJ1-2; the D is unclear. The CDR3 has 14 residues. Germline V gives CDR1 SNHLY, CDR2 FYNNEI. V shed 4 bases and J shed 1 base, with 10 bases lying between them.

This clonotype was recorded a few times. One base away lies a much larger clone, so this may be a sequencing read error. This chain joins TRBV27 and TRBJ1-1, with D maybe TRBD1 (5 bases). Trimming shortened V by 0 bases and J by 6 bases, and 11 bases separated the two germline ends. This CDR3 contains 14 residues. CDR1 is MNHEY and CDR2 is SMNVEV in the germline V gene (reference sequence). CDR3 loop: CASSLSPGYAEAFF. The CDR3 DNA reads as TGTGCCAGCAGTTTATCCCCAGGGTACGCTGAAGCTTTCTTT.

As regards this clonotype: It may be a read error: a sequence one base away is much more abundant. This chain joins TRBV5-3 and TRBJ2-7; D is perhaps TRBD1 (6 bases). TRBV5-3 is given ORF status, its function remaining uncertain. CDR3 length: 14 residues. The DNA of the CDR3 is TGTGCCAGCAGCCCCCGGACAGCCTCCTACGAGCAGCACTTC. It translates to CASSPRTASYEQHF.

In its sample, this clonotype was seen many times. CDR3: CATRQGRGNEQFF. CDR3 nucleotides: TGTGCCACCAGACAGGGAAGGGGCAATGAGCAGTTCTTC. The chain uses TRBV2 and TRBJ2-1; the match to TRBD1 covers 7 bases. This CDR3 region has 13 residues. The trim removed 10 bases at V and 6 bases at J, leaving 9 bases unmatched. Germline CDR1 and CDR2: SNHLY and FYNNEI.

This clonotype appeared once. A much larger clonotype is one base distant, so this may be a read error. The chain recombines TRBV6-1 with TRBJ2-5, with TRBD1 matching 8 bases. Per germline, CDR1 MNHNS and CDR2 SASEGT. V was pared by 7 bases and J by 7 bases, with 11 bases of the junction left unmatched. The CDR3 is 14 residues long. The CDR3 DNA reads as TGTGCCAGCAATATCAGGGGGCTAGGGGTGACCCAGTACTTC. This sequence encodes CASNIRGLGVTQYF.

This clonotype was recorded at least ten times. The J gene is TRBJ1-1, the V gene TRBV27; 7 bases map to TRBD1. The length of the CDR3 is 15 residues. The V and J ends lost 2 bases and 5 bases, in that order; junction bases with no gene match: 8. The V gene's germline CDR1 is MNHEY and CDR2 SMNVEV (reference sequence). The CDR3 bases are TGTGCCAGCAGTTTAGTATCAGGGGGAGGGACTGAAGCTTTCTTT. This codes for CASSLVSGGGTEAFF.

This clonotype was detected ten times or more. This chain links TRBV7-9 with TRBJ2-3; D gene uncertain. This CDR3 contains 12 residues. V lost 5 bases and J lost 7, with 10 bases in between. The germline V gene encodes CDR1 SEHNR and CDR2 FQNEAQ (reference sequence). CDR3 DNA sequence: TGTGCCAGCAGCGATCGAGAGAATACGCAGTATTTT. Amino acids: CASSDRENTQYF.

This clonotype was picked up many times. V and J are TRBV27 and TRBJ2-4; a weak D match, TRBD2 (6 bases). Germline V lookup: CDR1 MNHEY, CDR2 SMNVEV (reference sequence). The ends were cut back, 6 bases at V and 9 bases at J, with 15 bases in the middle. The CDR3 has 13 amino acids. The CDR3 loop is CASSLAAGPIQYF. CDR3 DNA: TGTGCCAGCAGCTTAGCGGCGGGTCCCATTCAGTACTTC.

The sample holds many counts of this clonotype. The chain recombines TRBV7-2 with TRBJ2-3, with TRBD2 identical over 8 bases. This CDR3 region has 16 residues. Trimming removed 5 bases from V and 1 base from J; junction bases left unmatched: 8. The germline V gene has CDR1 SGHTA and CDR2 FQGNSA. Written as DNA, the CDR3 is TGTGCCAGCAGCATCCTGAGCGGGGGTGGCACAGATACGCAGTATTTT. The encoded protein is CASSILSGGGTDTQYF.

Concerning this clonotype: The junction differs from germline at one of its ends, possibly a read error. The rearrangement uses TRBV6-2 or TRBV6-3 and TRBJ2-7; D gene ambiguous. The V gene's germline CDR1 is MNHEY and CDR2 SVGEGT. CDR3 size: 13 residues. CDR3 sequence reads: CASSYGRTYERYF. CDR3 bases: TGTGCCAGCAGTTACGGCCGTACGTACGAGCGGTACTTC.

This clonotype has a handful of counts. J is TRBJ2-7 and V is TRBV13; D call uncertain. With 0 bases removed from V and 2 bases from J, the gap between germline ends came to 8 bases. Germline lookup yields CDR1 PRHDT and CDR2 FYEKMQ (reference sequence). This CDR3 has 14 residues. The CDR3 loop is CASSLGLGTYEQYF. In DNA form, the CDR3 reads TGTGCCAGCAGCTTAGGCCTAGGAACCTACGAGCAGTACTTC.

This clonotype has ten or more counts. The chain couples TRBV28 to TRBJ2-7; the D is unclear. The CDR3 covers 13 residues. The V end lost 6 bases, the J end lost 2 bases, and 11 bases lay between the germline ends. The V gene's germline CDR1 is MDHEN and CDR2 SYDVKM. The DNA for the CDR3 is TGTGCCAGCAGACCCGACGGTACCTACGAGCAGTACTTC. Translation: CASRPDGTYEQYF.

A note on this clonotype: A single base separates this from a much larger clone, so it may be a read error. This rearrangement joins TRBV14 to TRBJ2-3; a possible D gene is TRBD2 (6 bases). Germline CDR1 reads SGHDN; CDR2 reads FVKESK. The V gene lost 1 base and the J gene lost 2 bases, with 16 bases spanning the gap. This CDR3 has 17 residues. In DNA, the CDR3 is TGTGCCAGCAGCCAAGTCCCCAGGGCGGGGTACACAGATACGCAGTATTTT. Its translation: CASSQVPRAGYTDTQYF.

This clonotype came up once. V usage is TRBV4-3 and J usage is TRBJ1-5; D unresolved. CDR1 is LGHNA and CDR2 is YSLEER in the germline V gene. The ends were cut back, 0 bases at V and 7 bases at J, with 19 bases in the middle. The CDR3 contains 17 residues. The CDR3 is CASSQDVIGKRAQPQHF. CDR3 nucleotide sequence: TGCGCCAGCAGCCAAGATGTTATCGGAAAGAGGGCACAGCCCCAGCATTTT.

To note about this clonotype: This clone may be a read error of a much larger clone one base away. The genes are TRBV2 and TRBJ2-7, with D perhaps assigned TRBD1 or TRBD2 (5 bases each). The CDR3 is 12 residues long. V lost 7 bases, J lost 3 bases, and 10 bases lay in between. CDR1 and CDR2 from the germline V gene are SNHLY and FYNNEI. The CDR3 DNA reads as TGTGCCAGCATTTCGAGGGGCTACGAGCAGTACTTC. It codes for CASISRGYEQYF.

As concerns this clonotype: One base away lies a much larger clone, so this may be a sequencing read error. The chain uses TRBV7-6 and TRBJ2-7; the match to TRBD2 covers 8 bases. V lost 5 bases to trimming and J lost 2 bases; unmatched junction nucleotides: 8. Germline V gene lookup returns CDR1 SGHVS and CDR2 FNYEAQ. The CDR3 covers 15 residues. CDR3 sequence reads: CASSPTSGSTYEQYF. DNA for the CDR3: TGTGCCAGCAGCCCAACGAGCGGGAGCACCTACGAGCAGTACTTC.

Comments on this clonotype: This could be a read error, since a much larger clone is one nucleotide away. This chain connects TRBV20-1 to TRBJ2-1; D possibly corresponds to TRBD1 (5 bases). V lost 1 base, J lost 6 bases, and 13 bases lay in between. Germline values: CDR1 DFQATT, CDR2 SNEGSKA (reference sequence). This CDR3 has 14 residues. CDR3 in DNA: TGCAGTGCTAGAGGGGGCGTGAATCCCAATGAGCAGTTCTTC. It encodes CSARGGVNPNEQFF.